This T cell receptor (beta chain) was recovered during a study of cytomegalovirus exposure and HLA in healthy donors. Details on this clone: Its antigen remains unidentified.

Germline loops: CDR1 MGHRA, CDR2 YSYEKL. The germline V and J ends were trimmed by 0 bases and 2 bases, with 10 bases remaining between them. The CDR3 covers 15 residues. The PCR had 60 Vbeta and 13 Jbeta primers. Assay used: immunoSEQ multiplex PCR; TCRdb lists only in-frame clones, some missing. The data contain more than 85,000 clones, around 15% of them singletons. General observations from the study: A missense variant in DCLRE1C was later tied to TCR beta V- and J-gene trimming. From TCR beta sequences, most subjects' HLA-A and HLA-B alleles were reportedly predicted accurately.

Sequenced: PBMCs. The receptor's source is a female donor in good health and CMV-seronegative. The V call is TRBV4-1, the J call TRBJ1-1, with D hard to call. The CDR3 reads CASSQEWAGNTEAFF. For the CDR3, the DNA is TGCGCCAGCAGCCAAGAATGGGCCGGAAACACTGAAGCTTTCTTT.